Below, 23 T cell receptor beta chains from the same sample are listed, as sequenced in a study of OX40 agonist ivuxolimab in advanced cancers. The library was generated by the immunoSEQ multiplex PCR assay. TCRdb mirrors the immuneACCESS table, restricted to in-frame sequences. Some clones are absent from its copies; in checked studies, under half trace to an unresolved V gene, and the reason for the others is unknown. In this sample the table shows 55,000 to 75,000 clones, around four fifths of which occur a single time. The top ten hold 5.9% of the sample. The source was CD4+ or CD8+ T cells sorted from blood, collected in a trial of the OX40 agonist ivuxolimab. All receptors derive from an adult with an advanced solid tumor such as melanoma, head and neck, liver or kidney cancer.

The V gene is TRBV10-1, the J gene TRBJ2-7; 9 nucleotides agree with TRBD1. The CDR3 is 16 amino acids. J was trimmed by 6 bases and V by 7 bases; bases with no gene match: 16. Germline loops: CDR1 WNHNN, CDR2 SYGVQD (reference sequence). CDR3 sequence: CASTTSRDRESGEQYV. In nucleotides, the CDR3 is TGCGCCAGCACTACCTCCCGGGACAGGGAGTCCGGCGAGCAGTACGTC.

This chain connects TRBV27 to TRBJ2-3; D might be TRBD2 (5 bases). The ends were cut back, 5 bases at V and 4 bases at J, with 19 bases in the middle. Germline assignment: CDR1 MNHEY and CDR2 SMNVEV (reference sequence). There are 16 residues in the CDR3. The CDR3 DNA reads TGTGCCAGCAGTGACCGCCCCGGGATTATGTCAGATACGCAGTATTTT. This sequence encodes CASSDRPGIMSDTQYF.

This clone was seen only a few times. This chain links TRBV6-6 with TRBJ2-7; 9 nucleotides agree with TRBD1. The CDR3 spans 13 residues. Germline assignment: CDR1 MNHNY and CDR2 SVGAGI (reference sequence). V gave up 6 bases and J gave up 2 bases; unmatched junction bases: 2. The CDR3 DNA sequence: TGTGCCAGCAGAGGACAGGGGCCCTACGAGCAGTACTTC. Translating it yields CASRGQGPYEQYF.

This clone appeared once. V usage is TRBV5-5 and J usage is TRBJ2-3; weak D call: TRBD1 (6 bases). The CDR3 has 14 residues. V lost 4 bases and J lost 2, with 11 bases in between. Germline V gives CDR1 SGHKS, CDR2 YYEKEE (reference sequence). The CDR3 region has the DNA TGTGCCAGCAGCCTAACAGGGCCCACAGATACGCAGTATTTT. This translates into CASSLTGPTDTQYF.

This clone was recorded once. The chain links TRBV27 to TRBJ1-2, with D perhaps matching TRBD1 (5 bases). With 0 bases removed from V and 2 bases from J, the gap between germline ends came to 16 bases. The CDR3 is made up of 17 amino acids. Germline CDR1 MNHEY, CDR2 SMNVEV (reference sequence). CDR3 DNA: TGTGCCAGCAGTTTATCCGGTCGGGTTGGGACCAACTATGGCTACACCTTC. It codes for CASSLSGRVGTNYGYTF.

This clone was counted a single time. This rearrangement joins TRBV18 to TRBJ2-1, with D perhaps matching TRBD2 (5 bases). The CDR3 length is 15 residues. Germline CDR1 reads KGHSH; CDR2 reads LQKENI. Trimming took off 0 bases at V and 4 bases at J, with 10 bases between the two ends. The CDR3 DNA sequence: TGTGCCAGCTCACCACCTCCACGGGAATACAATGAGCAGTTCTTC. Its translation: CASSPPPREYNEQFF.

This clone was counted a single time. The J gene is TRBJ1-6, the V gene TRBV6-1; D unclear. Trimming took 0 bases from V and 3 from J, leaving 15 bases between them. Germline V gene data show CDR1 as MNHNS and CDR2 as SASEGT. This CDR3 is 18 amino acids long. The CDR3 DNA is TGTGCCAGCAGTGAAGCGCTTCCGAGGGCGTACTATAATTCACCCCTCCACTTT. This translates into CASSEALPRAYYNSPLHF.

The chain has TRBV18 and TRBJ2-3, with 7 bases that match TRBD2. The junction had 4 bases not matched to a gene; V was cut back by 4 bases and J by 6 bases. There are 13 residues in the CDR3. Germline V gene sequence: CDR1 KGHSH, CDR2 LQKENI. The CDR3 sequence is CASSREGRDTQYF. In DNA, the CDR3 is TGTGCCAGCTCACGGGAGGGACGTGATACGCAGTATTTT.

The J gene is TRBJ1-1, the V gene TRBV4-2; D unresolved. V lost 3 bases, J lost 4 bases, and 9 bases lay in between. The CDR3 has 13 amino acids. Germline assignment: CDR1 LGHNA and CDR2 YNFKEQ. The CDR3 sequence is CASSHNYFTEAFF. CDR3 nucleotides: TGTGCCAGCAGCCATAATTATTTCACTGAAGCTTTCTTT.

This clone was seen only a few times. The gene calls are TRBV7-9 and TRBJ2-7, with TRBD2 matching over 8 bases. The V and J ends lost 5 bases and 5 bases, in that order; junction bases with no gene match: 11. Germline V gene lookup returns CDR1 SEHNR and CDR2 FQNEAQ (reference sequence). The length of the CDR3 is 15 residues. CDR3 coding DNA: TGTGCCAGCAGCAGCGGGCTAGGACTAGCCCACGAGCAGTACTTC. Its translation is CASSSGLGLAHEQYF.

This clone has a single count. The J gene is TRBJ2-7, the V gene TRBV4-2; unclear D gene. The CDR3 is 12 amino acids. Trimming pared 0 bases from V and 7 bases from J, leaving 7 bases between. Germline CDR1 and CDR2: LGHNA and YNFKEQ. The CDR3 loop is CASSQEGSEQYF. The CDR3 nucleotides are TGTGCCAGCAGCCAAGAGGGATCAGAGCAGTACTTC.

The V call is TRBV28, the J call TRBJ2-3, with unresolved D. Germline V gene sequence: CDR1 MDHEN, CDR2 SYDVKM. This CDR3 contains 12 residues. Trimming took off 6 bases at V and 2 bases at J, with 6 bases between the two ends. This CDR3 reads CASRKTTDTQYF. In DNA form, the CDR3 reads TGTGCCAGCAGGAAGACCACAGATACGCAGTATTTT.

This chain connects TRBV5-4 to TRBJ2-5; 8 nucleotides line up with TRBD2. With 0 bases clipped from V and 1 base from J, the junction kept 2 bases outside the gene matches. Germline V lookup: CDR1 SGHNT, CDR2 YYREEE (reference sequence). The CDR3 runs 15 residues. The CDR3 spells CASSLATSGQETQYF. For the CDR3, the DNA is TGTGCCAGCAGCTTGGCTACTAGCGGCCAAGAGACCCAGTACTTC. The complete variable domain, with remaining parts taken from reference TRBV5-4 and TRBJ2-5, reads ETGVTQSPTHLIKTRGQQVTLRCSSQSGHNTVSWYQQALGQGPQFIFQYYREEENGRGNFPPRFSGLQFPNYSSELNVNALELDDSALYLCASSLATSGQETQYFGPGTRLLVL.

CDR3 coding DNA: TGTGCCATCAGTGAGTTCCGGCAACGGGGGACTGAAGCTTTCTTT. Translating gives CAISEFRQRGTEAFF. The chain joins TRBV10-3 to TRBJ1-1; a possible D gene is TRBD1 (5 bases). CDR3 size: 15 residues. V was trimmed by 1 base and J by 5 bases, leaving 14 bases between them. Germline CDR1 ENHRY, CDR2 SYGVKD.

J is TRBJ2-3 and V is TRBV4-2, with 9 bases identical to TRBD2. J gave up 5 bases and V 0 bases, and 6 bases lay outside the gene matches. Per germline, CDR1 LGHNA and CDR2 YNFKEQ. The CDR3 has 16 residues. CDR3: CASSQELILAGDTQYF. The DNA for the CDR3 is TGTGCCAGCAGCCAAGAATTGATACTAGCGGGAGATACGCAGTATTTT.

The chain carries TRBV7-2 and TRBJ2-2; D possibly corresponds to TRBD1 (6 bases). The germline V gene encodes CDR1 SGHTA and CDR2 FQGNSA. V lost 5 bases and J lost 3, with 13 bases in between. The CDR3 is made up of 15 amino acids. CDR3: CASSAQGLDTGELFF. CDR3 DNA: TGTGCCAGCAGCGCACAGGGATTGGACACCGGGGAGCTGTTTTTT.

This chain joins TRBV6-1 and TRBJ2-4; 14 nucleotides agree with TRBD2. CDR3 length: 18 residues. The trim removed 4 bases at V and 2 bases at J, leaving 7 bases unmatched. Germline CDR1 reads MNHNS; CDR2 reads SASEGT. In DNA, the CDR3 is TGTGCCAGCAGTGCGACTAGCGGGGGGGCCGCAACCAAAAACATTCAGTACTTC. This sequence encodes CASSATSGGAATKNIQYF.

The rearrangement uses TRBV19 and TRBJ1-6; the D is unclear. Trimming pared 4 bases from V and 8 bases from J, leaving 18 bases between. CDR1 is LNHDA and CDR2 is SQIVND in the germline V gene (reference sequence). CDR3 length equals 16 residues. CDR3 residues: CASSTQGAHGHSPLHF. The CDR3 DNA reads TGTGCCAGTAGTACCCAAGGAGCGCACGGGCATTCACCCCTCCACTTT.

The chain employs TRBV4-2 and TRBJ1-6, with 9 bases matching TRBD1. The CDR3 sequence is 17 residues long. V lost 2 bases and J lost 7; bases outside the gene matches: 9. Looked up from germline, CDR1 is LGHNA and CDR2 is YNFKEQ. The CDR3 reads CASSQPAGTGKNSPLHF. The CDR3 DNA follows: TGTGCCAGCAGCCAACCCGCCGGGACAGGGAAAAATTCACCCCTCCACTTT.

The CDR3 here is CASSPNSNQPQHF. The CDR3, as DNA: TGCGCCAGCAGCCCGAATAGCAATCAGCCCCAGCATTTT. This chain uses TRBV4-1 with TRBJ1-5, with D hard to call. This CDR3 spans 13 amino acids. Trimming took off 4 bases at V and 0 bases at J, with 4 bases between the two ends. Germline CDR1 MGHRA, CDR2 YSYEKL.

CDR3 residues: CASSHQITDTQYF. CDR3 nucleotide sequence: TGTGCCAGCAGCCACCAGATCACAGATACGCAGTATTTT. This chain uses TRBV27 with TRBJ2-3; D not resolved. The ends were cut back, 6 bases at V and 2 bases at J, with 9 bases in the middle. This CDR3 is built from 13 residues. Germline CDR1 reads MNHEY; CDR2 reads SMNVEV (reference sequence).

The chain has TRBV21-1 and TRBJ2-7; TRBD2 was called by the table and not checked on the DNA. TRBV21-1 is classified as a pseudogene. This CDR3 has 18 amino acids. The CDR3 DNA follows: TGTGCCAGCAGCAAGAGGCTACCCCGCTGGGTTGGCTCCTACGAGCAGTACTTC. Protein: CASSKRLPRWVGSYEQYF.

This chain uses TRBV19 with TRBJ2-3; D remains unclear. CDR3 size: 15 residues. From germline, CDR1 is LNHDA and CDR2 SQIVND (reference sequence). V was pared by 9 bases and J by 6 bases, with 22 bases between. DNA for the CDR3: TGTGCCAGCAGCTTTTGGGTGGGGAATCGGGATACGCAGTATTTT. It specifies CASSFWVGNRDTQYF.